Reported below is one T cell receptor (beta chain). As yet, its antigen is unknown. This entry comes from a study of cytomegalovirus exposure and HLA in healthy donors. Study results and limitations: Reported performance of the classifier showed diagnosis of cytomegalovirus status with high specificity and sensitivity. A list of roughly 160 TCR beta chains associated with cytomegalovirus was given.

Sequencing was performed with immunoSEQ multiplex PCR; in TCRdb, only in-frame clones are kept and a portion is missing. The sample lists roughly 200,000 clones, approximately 78% occurring once. Sequencing was done on a sample of PBMCs. The sequence was obtained from a woman in her thirties in good health and CMV-seronegative.

CDR3 amino acids: CASSDPGGFSGNTIYF. CDR3 in DNA: TGTGCCAGCAGTGACCCAGGGGGCTTCTCTGGAAACACCATATATTTT. The V call is TRBV6-1, the J call TRBJ1-3; 8 bases map to TRBD1. With 3 bases clipped from V and 0 bases from J, the junction kept 4 bases outside the gene matches. CDR1 is MNHNS, CDR2 SASEGT, per germline. The CDR3 spans 16 residues.